These T cell receptor beta chains were read from a single sample in a study of blood T cell repertoires in COVID-19. TCRdb's copy holds only in-frame clones and misses some; the assay was immunoSEQ multiplex PCR. The sample has 80,000 to 95,000 clones, around 84% seen once. Sequencing input: peripheral blood. The receptors derive from a woman older than 75 in a cohort sampled during active or convalescent COVID-19. The CDR3 runs from the conserved cysteine through the conserved F or W. D genes are given only for firm matches.

TGTGCCAGCAGTTTGACACAGGGTTACGAGCAGTACTTC	CASSLTQGYEQYF	TRBJ2-7	TRBV6-5	NA
TGTGCCAGCAGCTTGGTTTTGTCTAGCGGGAGTCCTGCGGATGAGCAGTTCTTC	CASSLVLSSGSPADEQFF	TRBJ2-1	TRBV5-8	TRBD2
TGTGCCAGCAGGCTTGGGGCCCTTAACTATGGCTACACCTTC	CASRLGALNYGYTF	TRBJ1-2	TRBV28	NA
TGCGCCTCGGGGGCGGGAGGTGGCGCAGATACGCAGTATTTT	CASGAGGGADTQYF	TRBJ2-3	TRBV4-1	TRBD2
TGCGCCAGCAGCTTTTTTTGGAGCGGTAAGAGCTCCTACAATGAGCAGTTCTTC	CASSFFWSGKSSYNEQFF	TRBJ2-1	TRBV5-1	NA
TGTGCCAGCAGTAAATCAGGGACAGGGAACTATGGCTACACCTTC	CASSKSGTGNYGYTF	TRBJ1-2	TRBV6-5	TRBD1
TGTGCCATCAGGGGCCCAGGGGAACGCTCTGAAGCTTTCTTT	CAIRGPGERSEAFF	TRBJ1-1	TRBV10-3	NA
TGTGCCAGCAGTATCGGGACTAGCGGGAGGGCTGGGGCCAACGTCCTGACTTTC	CASSIGTSGRAGANVLTF	TRBJ2-6	TRBV27	TRBD2
TGTGCCAGCAGCCAAGGGGGGGTCGGGCGCTACAATCAGCCCCAGCATTTT	CASSQGGVGRYNQPQHF	TRBJ1-5	TRBV3-1/TRBV3-2	NA
TGTGCCAGCAGTTTATCGGGACAGGGGCTCCACGAGCAGTACTTC	CASSLSGQGLHEQYF	TRBJ2-7	TRBV28	TRBD1